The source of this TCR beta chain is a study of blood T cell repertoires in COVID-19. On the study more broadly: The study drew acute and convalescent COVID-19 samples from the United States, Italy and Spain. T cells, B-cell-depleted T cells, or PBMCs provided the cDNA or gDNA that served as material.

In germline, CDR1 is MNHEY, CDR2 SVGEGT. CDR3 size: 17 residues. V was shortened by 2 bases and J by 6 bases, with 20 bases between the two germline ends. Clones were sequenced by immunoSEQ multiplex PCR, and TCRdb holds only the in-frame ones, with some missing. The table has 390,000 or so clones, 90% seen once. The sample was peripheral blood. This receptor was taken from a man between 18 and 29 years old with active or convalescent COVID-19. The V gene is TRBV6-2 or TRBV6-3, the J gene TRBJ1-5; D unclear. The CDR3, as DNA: TGTGCCAGCAGTTACCCCCCCCGGCGGGGTTTGCGTCAGCCCCAGCATTTT. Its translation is CASSYPPRRGLRQPQHF.